These 21 T cell receptor beta chains share one sample of origin, sequenced in a study of T cells expressing NK-cell markers. TCRdb reprocessed the 5' RACE reads, keeping one entry per CDR3 protein, no DNA. This table lists about 110,000 distinct CDR3 sequences. Sequenced input: blood T cells: a sorted CD56 or NKG2C T cell subset, CD4+ or CD8+ T cells, or bulk PBMC T cells (not recorded which). The source of these receptors is a woman between 18 and 69 years old in good health.

The V gene is TRBV5-1, the J gene TRBJ2-1. CDR3 length: 12 amino acids. CDR1 SGHRS and CDR2 YFSETQ come from the germline V gene. CDR3 sequence reads: CASRDGYNEQFF.

The chain carries TRBV6-1 and TRBJ2-1. Germline V gene sequence: CDR1 MNHNS, CDR2 SASEGT. This CDR3 has 14 amino acids. CDR3 region: CASSSSFSYNEQFF.

This chain joins TRBV20-1 and TRBJ2-5; TCRdb lists TRBD2, though no DNA is available to test this call. The CDR3 spans 12 residues. Germline assignment: CDR1 DFQATT and CDR2 SNEGSKA (reference sequence). CDR3 region: CSASEGEETQYF.

V usage is TRBV9 and J usage is TRBJ1-4; TCRdb outputs TRBD1, but without DNA this stays unchecked. CDR1 and CDR2 (germline): SGDLS, YYNGEE. The CDR3 extends over 16 amino acids. The CDR3 is CASSRGQMETNEKLFF.

The chain recombines TRBV13 with TRBJ2-5; TCRdb lists TRBD2, though no DNA is available to test this call. Germline V gene data show CDR1 as PRHDT and CDR2 as FYEKMQ (reference sequence). This CDR3 has 15 residues. The chain's CDR3 is CASSFRVVHQETQYF.

The gene calls are TRBV7-9 and TRBJ1-1; TCRdb names TRBD1, which stays unverified in the absence of DNA. This CDR3 has 15 residues. Germline CDR1 SEHNR, CDR2 FQNEAQ (reference sequence). The CDR3 spells CASSLNLGQEDEAFF.

This chain connects TRBV19 to TRBJ2-2; TCRdb names TRBD1, which stays unverified in the absence of DNA. Looked up from germline, CDR1 is LNHDA and CDR2 is SQIVND (reference sequence). The CDR3 has 15 residues. The CDR3 spells CASTLAQGNTGELFF.

The chain carries TRBV9 and TRBJ2-5; TCRdb selects TRBD1, and the lack of DNA leaves this call unchecked. The CDR3 is 16 amino acids. Looked up from germline, CDR1 is SGDLS and CDR2 is YYNGEE. Here the CDR3 reads CASSGEVSPQSETQYF. The full variable domain, rest sourced from reference TRBV9 and TRBJ2-5, is DSGVTQTPKHLITATGQRVTLRCSPRSGDLSVYWYQQSLDQGLQFLIQYYNGEERAKGNILERFSAQQFPDLHSELNLSSLELGDSALYFCASSGEVSPQSETQYFGPGTRLLVL.

V is TRBV10-3 and J is TRBJ2-7. The CDR3 sequence is 13 residues long. Germline CDR1 is ENHRY and CDR2 is SYGVKD. CDR3 residues: CAISEIGSYEQYF.

The chain employs TRBV7-8 and TRBJ1-4. Per germline, CDR1 SGHVS and CDR2 FQNEAQ. The length of the CDR3 is 15 residues. The CDR3 loop is CASSLRGQGNEKLFF.

The V and J genes are TRBV27 and TRBJ1-1; the TCRdb call, TRBD1, lacks DNA for checking. The CDR3 covers 13 residues. Germline CDR1 is MNHEY and CDR2 is SMNVEV (reference sequence). The CDR3 sequence is CASSLSPAGEAFF.

The chain recombines TRBV28 with TRBJ1-2; TCRdb's assignment of TRBD1 cannot be checked, as there is no DNA. The CDR3 has 14 amino acids. The V gene's germline CDR1 is MDHEN and CDR2 SYDVKM. This CDR3 is CASSEPGLTYGYTF.

The rearrangement joins TRBV27 to TRBJ2-1; TCRdb lists TRBD1, though no DNA is available to test this call. The CDR3 consists of 15 residues. The V gene's germline CDR1 is MNHEY and CDR2 SMNVEV (reference sequence). The CDR3 loop is CASSRQGAGYNEQFF.

CDR3 protein: CASSSPTRTGINYGYTF. The J gene is TRBJ1-2, the V gene TRBV6-2 or TRBV6-3; as DNA is missing, the TRBD1 call by TCRdb cannot be tested. The CDR3 covers 17 residues. The germline V gene has CDR1 MNHEY and CDR2 SVGEGT.

The genes are TRBV7-6 and TRBJ2-1; the TCRdb call, TRBD1, lacks DNA for checking. The CDR3 extends over 13 amino acids. The germline V gene encodes CDR1 SGHVS and CDR2 FNYEAQ. The CDR3 protein is CASSPSTGNEQFF. The full variable domain, in which reference TRBV7-6 and TRBJ2-1 provide the parts outside the CDR3, is GAGVSQSPRYKVTKRGQDVALRCDPISGHVSLYWYRQALGQGPEFLTYFNYEAQQDKSGLPNDRFSAERPEGSISTLTIQRTEQRDSAMYRCASSPSTGNEQFFGPGTRLTVL.

The chain carries TRBV30 and TRBJ2-1; with no DNA, the TCRdb D assignment of TRBD2 cannot be verified. The length of the CDR3 is 15 residues. CDR1 GTSNPN and CDR2 SVGIG come from the germline V gene (reference sequence). CDR3 region: CAWSVVLPGLSEQFF.

The chain combines TRBV20-1 with TRBJ2-1; TCRdb selects TRBD1, and the lack of DNA leaves this call unchecked. This CDR3 comprises 15 residues. Germline values: CDR1 DFQATT, CDR2 SNEGSKA (reference sequence). The CDR3 sequence is CSARDSGTGVDEQFF.

The rearrangement joins TRBV27 to TRBJ2-3. Germline V gives CDR1 MNHEY, CDR2 SMNVEV (reference sequence). The CDR3 sequence is 15 residues long. This chain's CDR3 is CASSLLPTSGDTQYF.

The chain uses TRBV15 and TRBJ2-3; with no DNA, the TCRdb D assignment of TRBD2 cannot be verified. Germline CDR1 and CDR2: LNHNV and YYDKDF (reference sequence). The CDR3 has 14 amino acids. The CDR3 is CATSRTLAGDTQYF.

The rearrangement uses TRBV27 and TRBJ2-2; TCRdb gives TRBD2 as the D gene, but with no DNA this cannot be confirmed. Germline-derived CDR1 and CDR2 are MNHEY and SMNVEV (reference sequence). The CDR3 is 14 amino acids. The CDR3 loop reads CASRTGTPTGELFF.

The chain is built from TRBV29-1 and TRBJ1-4. CDR1 and CDR2 from the germline V gene are SQVTM and ANQGSEA. The CDR3 is 12 amino acids. CDR3 amino acids: CSGLVDNEKLFF.